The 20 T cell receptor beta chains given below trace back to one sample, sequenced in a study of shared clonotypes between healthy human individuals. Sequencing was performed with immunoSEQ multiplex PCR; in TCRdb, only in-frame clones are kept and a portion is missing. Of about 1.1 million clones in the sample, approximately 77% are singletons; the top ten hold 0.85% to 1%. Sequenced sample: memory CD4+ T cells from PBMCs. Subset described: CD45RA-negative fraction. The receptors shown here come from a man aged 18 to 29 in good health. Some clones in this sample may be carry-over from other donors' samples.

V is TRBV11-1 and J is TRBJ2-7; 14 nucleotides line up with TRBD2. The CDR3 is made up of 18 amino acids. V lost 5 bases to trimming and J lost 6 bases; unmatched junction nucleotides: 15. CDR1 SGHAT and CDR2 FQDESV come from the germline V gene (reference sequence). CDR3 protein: CASSRAGGLAGEAFEQYF. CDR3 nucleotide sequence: TGTGCCAGCAGCCGAGCGGGGGGACTAGCGGGAGAAGCTTTCGAGCAGTACTTC.

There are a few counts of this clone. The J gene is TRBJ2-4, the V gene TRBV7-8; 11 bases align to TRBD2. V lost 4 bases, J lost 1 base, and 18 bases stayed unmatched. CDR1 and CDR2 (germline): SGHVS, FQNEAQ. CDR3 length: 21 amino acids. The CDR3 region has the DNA TGTGCCAGCAGCTCCGAGGGTTTGGCTAGCGGGAGGTCGCGGGCCAAAAACATTCAGTACTTC. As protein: CASSSEGLASGRSRAKNIQYF.

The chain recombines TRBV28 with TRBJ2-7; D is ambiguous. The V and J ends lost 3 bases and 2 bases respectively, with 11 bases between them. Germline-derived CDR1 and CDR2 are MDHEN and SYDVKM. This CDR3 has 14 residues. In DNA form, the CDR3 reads TGTGCCAGCAGTTTGGAGCTCCTCACCTACGAGCAGTACTTC. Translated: CASSLELLTYEQYF.

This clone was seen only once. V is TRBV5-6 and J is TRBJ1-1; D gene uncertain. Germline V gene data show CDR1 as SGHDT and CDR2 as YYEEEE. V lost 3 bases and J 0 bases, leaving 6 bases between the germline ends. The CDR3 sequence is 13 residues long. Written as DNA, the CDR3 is TGTGCCAGCAGCTACGGAGTGAACACTGAAGCTTTCTTT. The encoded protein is CASSYGVNTEAFF.

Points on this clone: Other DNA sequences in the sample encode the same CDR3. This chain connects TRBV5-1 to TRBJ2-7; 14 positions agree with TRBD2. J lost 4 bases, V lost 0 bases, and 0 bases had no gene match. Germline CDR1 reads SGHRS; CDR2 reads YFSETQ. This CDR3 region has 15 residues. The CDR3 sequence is CASSLGLAGGYEQYF. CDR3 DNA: TGCGCCAGCAGCTTGGGACTAGCGGGAGGGTACGAGCAGTACTTC.

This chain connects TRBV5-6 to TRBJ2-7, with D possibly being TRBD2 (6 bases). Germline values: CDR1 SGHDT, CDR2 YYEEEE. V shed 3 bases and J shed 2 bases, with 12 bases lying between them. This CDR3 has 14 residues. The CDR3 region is CASSWRDGTYEQYF. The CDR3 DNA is TGTGCCAGCAGCTGGCGGGACGGCACCTACGAGCAGTACTTC.

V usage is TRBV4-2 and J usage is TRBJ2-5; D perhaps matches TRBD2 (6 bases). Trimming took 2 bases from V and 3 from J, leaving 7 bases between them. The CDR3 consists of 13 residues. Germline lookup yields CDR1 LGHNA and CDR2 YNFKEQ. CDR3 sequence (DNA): TGTGCCAGCAGCCAACCGGGGGAAGAGACCCAGTACTTC. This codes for CASSQPGEETQYF.

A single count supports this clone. The CDR3 sequence: CASSATSYNEQFF. The CDR3 DNA is TGTGCCAGCAGTGCTACTAGTTACAATGAGCAGTTCTTC. The chain has TRBV6-1 and TRBJ2-1, with a tentative D call TRBD2 (5 bases). The germline V gene has CDR1 MNHNS and CDR2 SASEGT. The CDR3 runs to 13 residues. Trimming pared 4 bases from V and 4 bases from J, leaving 8 bases between.

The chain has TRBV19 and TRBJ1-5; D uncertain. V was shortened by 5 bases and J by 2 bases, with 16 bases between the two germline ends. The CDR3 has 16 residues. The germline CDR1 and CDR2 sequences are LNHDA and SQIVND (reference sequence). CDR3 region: CASSLSGPRGNQPQHF. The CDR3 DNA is TGTGCCAGTAGTCTGTCTGGACCTCGGGGCAATCAGCCCCAGCATTTT.

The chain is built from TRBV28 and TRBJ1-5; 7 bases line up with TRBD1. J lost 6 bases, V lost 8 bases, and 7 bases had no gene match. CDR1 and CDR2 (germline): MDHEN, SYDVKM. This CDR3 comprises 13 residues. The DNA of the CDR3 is TGTGCCAGCCTACAGGGGACCACTCAGCCCCAGCATTTT. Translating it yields CASLQGTTQPQHF.

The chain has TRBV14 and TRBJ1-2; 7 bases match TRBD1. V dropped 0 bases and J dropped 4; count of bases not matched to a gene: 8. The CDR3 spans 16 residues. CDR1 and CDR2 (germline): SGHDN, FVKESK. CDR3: CASSQDWAGGGYGYTF. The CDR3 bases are TGTGCCAGCAGCCAAGATTGGGCAGGGGGAGGCTATGGCTACACCTTC.

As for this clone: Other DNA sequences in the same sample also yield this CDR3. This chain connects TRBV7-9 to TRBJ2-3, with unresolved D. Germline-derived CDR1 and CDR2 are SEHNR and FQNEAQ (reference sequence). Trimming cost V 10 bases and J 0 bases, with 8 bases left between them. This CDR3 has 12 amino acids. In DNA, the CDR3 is TGTGCCACCACCCGGAGCACAGATACGCAGTATTTT. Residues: CATTRSTDTQYF.

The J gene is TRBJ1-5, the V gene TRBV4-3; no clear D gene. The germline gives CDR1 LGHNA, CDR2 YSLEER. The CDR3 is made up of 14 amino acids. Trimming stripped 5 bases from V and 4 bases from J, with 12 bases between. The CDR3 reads CASSERDTNQPQHF. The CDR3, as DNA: TGCGCCAGCAGCGAACGGGATACTAATCAGCCCCAGCATTTT.

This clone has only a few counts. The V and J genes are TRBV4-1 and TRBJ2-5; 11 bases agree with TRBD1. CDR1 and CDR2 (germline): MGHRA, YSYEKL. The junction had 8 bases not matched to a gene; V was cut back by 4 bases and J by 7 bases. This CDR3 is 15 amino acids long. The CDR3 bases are TGCGCCAGCAGCCTAAAGCCGGGACAGGGGGGGACCCAGTACTTC. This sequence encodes CASSLKPGQGGTQYF.

CDR3 DNA: TGTGCCAGCAGCTACAGTCGGGACTCCTGGGAGCAGTTCTTC. Translated, it gives CASSYSRDSWEQFF. The chain employs TRBV7-7 and TRBJ2-1; D is perhaps TRBD2 (6 bases). CDR1 and CDR2 (germline): SSHAT, FNYEAQ (reference sequence). V lost 4 bases and J lost 10, with 17 bases in between. The CDR3 runs to 14 residues. Supplemented by reference TRBV7-7 and TRBJ2-1, the full variable domain reads GAGVSQSPRYKVTKRGQDVTLRCDPISSHATLYWYQQALGQGPEFLTYFNYEAQPDKSGLPSDRFSAERPEGSISTLTIQRTEQRDSAMYRCASSYSRDSWEQFFGPGTRLTVL.

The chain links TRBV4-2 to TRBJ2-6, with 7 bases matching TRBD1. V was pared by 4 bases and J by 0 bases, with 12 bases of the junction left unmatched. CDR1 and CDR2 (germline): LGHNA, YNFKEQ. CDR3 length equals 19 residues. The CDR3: CASSRETGQRISGANVLTF. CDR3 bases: TGTGCCAGCAGCCGAGAGACGGGACAGAGAATCTCTGGGGCCAACGTCCTGACTTTC.

CDR3 DNA sequence: TGTGCCAGCAGTCGACAGGGTCAGCCCCAGCATTTT. Translation: CASSRQGQPQHF. The V call is TRBV6-1, the J call TRBJ1-5, with 7 positions matching TRBD1. The germline V gene has CDR1 MNHNS and CDR2 SASEGT. The junction had 1 base not matched to a gene; V was cut back by 5 bases and J by 6 bases. The CDR3 spans 12 residues.

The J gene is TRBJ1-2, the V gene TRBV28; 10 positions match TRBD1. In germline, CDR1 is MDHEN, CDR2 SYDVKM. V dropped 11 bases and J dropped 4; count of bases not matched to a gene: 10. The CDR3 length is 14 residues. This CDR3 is CASSGDRGGYGYTF. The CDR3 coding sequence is TGTGCCTCTTCTGGGGACAGGGGAGGCTATGGCTACACCTTC.

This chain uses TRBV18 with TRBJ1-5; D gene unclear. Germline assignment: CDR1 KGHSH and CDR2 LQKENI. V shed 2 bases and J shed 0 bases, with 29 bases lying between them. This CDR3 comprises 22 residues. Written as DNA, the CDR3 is TGTGCCAGCTCACCAGATTCTTATGAGGTGAGGGAGGGATGGAATAGCAATCAGCCCCAGCATTTT. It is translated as CASSPDSYEVREGWNSNQPQHF.

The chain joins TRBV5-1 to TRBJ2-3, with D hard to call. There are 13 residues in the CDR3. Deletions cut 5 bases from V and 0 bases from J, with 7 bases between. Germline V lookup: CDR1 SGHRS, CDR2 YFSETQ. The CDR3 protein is CASRWPSTDTQYF. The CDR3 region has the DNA TGCGCCAGCAGATGGCCTAGCACAGATACGCAGTATTTT.